This T cell receptor beta chain was obtained from a study of blood T cell repertoires in COVID-19. Study-wide context: In each case, the material was cDNA or gDNA derived from T cells, B-cell-depleted T cells, or PBMCs.

Participants were aged 18 to 89 years, lived in over 20 US areas, and enrolled virtually. Participant-given clinical history determined each cohort assignment. The CDR3 covers 14 residues. The germline V gene has CDR1 LNHNV and CDR2 YYDKDF (reference sequence). Trimming took off 4 bases at V and 0 bases at J, with 10 bases between the two ends. The sample holds one count of this clone. How the authors handled the data: From reference gene primer amplification, estimates of nucleated cell counts were derived. Data came from immunoSEQ multiplex PCR; TCRdb stores just in-frame clones and leaves some out. The DNA gave D and trimming, while V, J and clone size come from that table. The repertoire holds a few hundred thousand clones, with roughly 87% as singletons.

The sequencing sample was made of PBMCs or T cells enriched from blood (not recorded which). The chain recombines TRBV15 with TRBJ2-7; D is uncertain. This receptor was taken from a young man with acute COVID-19. DNA of the CDR3: TGTGCCACCAGCAAGGCGGAAAACTCCTACGAGCAGTACTTC. Translated, it gives CATSKAENSYEQYF. The full variable domain, completed using reference TRBV15 and TRBJ2-7, is DAMVIQNPRYQVTQFGKPVTLSCSQTLNHNVMYWYQQKSSQAPKLLFHYYDKDFNNEADTPDNFQSRRPNTSFCFLDIRSPGLGDTAMYLCATSKAENSYEQYFGPGTRLTVT.